Detailed here is one T cell receptor beta chain. The data derive from a study of blood T cell repertoires in COVID-19. Across the study: COVID-19 samples from acute and convalescent phases originated in the United States, Italy and Spain.

Sequenced by immunoSEQ multiplex PCR; TCRdb stores in-frame clones only, minus some. The sample lists around 250,000 clones, roughly 90% occurring once. Sequenced: peripheral blood. This receptor was taken from a human donor in a cohort sampled during active COVID-19.

CDR3 amino acids: CATREEGDQPQHF. Here the CDR3 DNA reads TGTGCCACCAGAGAAGAAGGGGATCAGCCCCAGCATTTT. V and J are TRBV24-1 and TRBJ1-5; D is perhaps TRBD1 (5 bases). V shed 7 bases and J shed 5 bases, with 11 bases lying between them. Germline values: CDR1 KGHDR, CDR2 SFDVKD. This CDR3 region has 13 residues.